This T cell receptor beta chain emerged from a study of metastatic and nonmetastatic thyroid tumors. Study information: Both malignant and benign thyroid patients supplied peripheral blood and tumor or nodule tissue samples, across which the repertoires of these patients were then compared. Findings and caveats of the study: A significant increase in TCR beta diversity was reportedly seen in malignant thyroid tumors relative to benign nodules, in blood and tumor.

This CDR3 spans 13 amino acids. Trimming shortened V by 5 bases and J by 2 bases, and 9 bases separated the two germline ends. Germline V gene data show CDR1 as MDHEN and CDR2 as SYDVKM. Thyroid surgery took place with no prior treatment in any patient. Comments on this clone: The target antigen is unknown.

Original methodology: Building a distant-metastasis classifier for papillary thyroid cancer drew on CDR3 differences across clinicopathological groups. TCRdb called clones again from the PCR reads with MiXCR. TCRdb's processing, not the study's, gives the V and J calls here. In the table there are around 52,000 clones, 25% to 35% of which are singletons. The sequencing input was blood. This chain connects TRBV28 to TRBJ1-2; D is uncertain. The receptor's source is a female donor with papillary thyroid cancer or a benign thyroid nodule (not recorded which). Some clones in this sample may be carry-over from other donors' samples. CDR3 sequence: CASSGSRNYGYTF. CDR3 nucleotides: TGTGCCAGCAGTGGTTCCCGGAACTATGGCTACACCTTC.